This paragraph reports one T cell receptor (beta chain). Antigen unknown. Germline assignment: CDR1 LGHNA and CDR2 YNFKEQ. Trimming pared 4 bases from V and 8 bases from J, leaving 17 bases between. CDR3 length: 14 amino acids. Assay used: immunoSEQ multiplex PCR; TCRdb lists only in-frame clones, some missing. In the table there are over 110,000 clones, roughly 92% of which are singletons. This sample was included in a study of T cell responses to AZD1222 COVID-19 vaccine. Turning to the study itself: Recipients boosted at about 4 weeks or about 12 weeks are pooled. Findings and limits, study-wide: Within unmutated variant regions lay the reported targets of nearly half of spike-specific TCRs. Donors in the cohort were predominantly white British and more often female, and clonal diversity was possibly underestimated. Repertoires were obtained solely post-peak T cell response.

This TCR derives from an adult in good health. The starting material was peripheral blood, obtained on day 0 of AZD1222 vaccination. This chain connects TRBV4-2 to TRBJ1-2, with D uncertain. The CDR3: CASSLQPDGGGYTF. Written as DNA, the CDR3 is TGTGCCAGCAGCCTTCAGCCGGACGGCGGGGGCTACACCTTC.